The sequence of this TCR beta chain was determined in a study of molecular identifiers for immune sequencing clone quantification. This clonotype was counted at least ten times. Antigen specificity is unknown. CD8+CD4-CCR7+CD45RA+ sorting gave the naive CD8 T cells. The study, taken as a whole, reports: Over 98% of effector molecules, yet under 1% of naive-cell molecules, were held by clones above 20 RNA copies. Same-barcode identical TCR molecules could make highly expanded clones look smaller than they are.

V was shortened by 6 bases and J by 6 bases, with 9 bases between the two germline ends. The length of the CDR3 is 11 residues. In TCRdb, the PCR reads were re-called with MiXCR into one record per CDR3 protein. This table has 550,000 to 750,000 distinct CDR3 sequences, just under 20% appearing once. This chain links TRBV12-3 or TRBV12-4 with TRBJ2-7; tentatively, D is TRBD2 (5 bases). The receptor was derived from a human donor in good health. Some libraries in this study had Jurkat cell RNA spiked in. Sequenced material: naive CD8+ T cells from blood, with Jurkat cell RNA spiked in. Subset: FACS-sorted CD8+CD4-CCR7+CD45RA+ naive T cells. The CDR3 DNA follows: TGTGCCAGCAGCCCAGGAGGCGAGCAGTACTTC. Its translation is CASSPGGEQYF.